This T cell receptor (beta chain) was retrieved from a study of graft-versus-host responses after intestinal transplantation. Repertoires were generated with immunoSEQ multiplex PCR, while TCRdb's copy carries only in-frame clones and drops some. The sample records 60,000 or so clones, about 90% being singletons. Germline CDR1 and CDR2: LGHNA and YNFKEQ. V lost 0 bases and J 3 bases, leaving 11 bases between the germline ends. The CDR3 spans 15 residues. The sample was PBMCs, taken 118 to 130 days after intestinal transplantation. This clonotype was sampled from a human patient who received an intestinal transplant, so some T cells may come from the graft donor. V is TRBV4-2 and J is TRBJ1-2; no clear D. The CDR3: CASSQDRSPYYGYTF. The CDR3 DNA is TGTGCCAGCAGCCAAGATAGAAGTCCTTACTATGGCTACACCTTC.